Below, 15 T cell receptor beta chains from the same sample are listed, as sequenced in a study of early stage breast cancer tumors (dated by TCRdb to the late 2010s). The library relied on the immunoSEQ multiplex PCR assay. TCRdb retrieved this table from immuneACCESS and kept in-frame rearrangements only. Not all clones are present; in checked studies, unresolved V genes account for under half, and no reason is known for the remainder. The sample table contains 20,000 to 25,000 clones; only one count was recorded for about 70% of them. Of the sample, around 30% is held by the ten largest clones. The source material was blood. These receptors were collected from a person aged 55 to 75 with breast cancer.

The V and J genes are TRBV15 and TRBJ2-1; 7 bases fit TRBD1. Germline values: CDR1 LNHNV, CDR2 YYDKDF (reference sequence). The CDR3 loop spans 12 amino acids. With 4 bases clipped from V and 11 bases from J, the junction kept 5 bases outside the gene matches. In nucleotides, the CDR3 is TGTGCCACCAGCAACTCGGGACAGAAGCAGTTCTTC. It is translated as CATSNSGQKQFF.

Remarks on this clone: A read error may account for a junction end that differs from germline. V gene TRBV4-1 combines with J gene TRBJ2-7; D not resolved. The CDR3 totals 11 residues. Germline CDR1 and CDR2: MGHRA and YSYEKL. Here the CDR3 DNA reads TGCGCCAGCAGCCAAGAAGGCTCGTGGTTCTTC. It codes for CASSQEGSWFF.

The chain recombines TRBV2 with TRBJ1-5; D gene ambiguous. The CDR3 has 13 amino acids. Trimming took 9 bases from V and 1 from J, leaving 10 bases between them. Germline CDR1 is SNHLY and CDR2 is FYNNEI. The CDR3 DNA reads as TGTGCCAGTGGTGGTAGGAGCAATCAGCCCCAGCATTTT. Its protein product is CASGGRSNQPQHF. The full variable domain, its missing parts supplied by reference TRBV2 and TRBJ1-5, is EPEVTQTPSHQVTQMGQEVILRCVPISNHLYFYWYRQILGQKVEFLVSFYNNEISEKSEIFDDQFSVERPDGSNFTLKIRSTKLEDSAMYFCASGGRSNQPQHFGDGTRLSIL.

This chain connects TRBV9 to TRBJ1-2, with no clear D. Per the germline V gene, CDR1 is SGDLS and CDR2 is YYNGEE. Trimming took 0 bases from V and 7 from J, leaving 13 bases between them. CDR3 length equals 14 residues. The CDR3 DNA follows: TGTGCCAGCAGCGTAGACGTCCTTCGTGGTGGCTACACCTTC. It translates to CASSVDVLRGGYTF. Full variable domain (remainder filled in from reference TRBV9 and TRBJ1-2): DSGVTQTPKHLITATGQRVTLRCSPRSGDLSVYWYQQSLDQGLQFLIQYYNGEERAKGNILERFSAQQFPDLHSELNLSSLELGDSALYFCASSVDVLRGGYTFGSGTRLTVV.

This chain joins TRBV25-1 and TRBJ2-5, with D unresolved. Trimming left V 1 base short and J 4 bases short, with 7 bases between. The germline V gene has CDR1 MGHDK and CDR2 SYGVNS. The CDR3 loop spans 13 amino acids. For the CDR3, the DNA is TGTGCCAGCAGTGAATCCCCCATAGAGACCCAGTACTTC. Translating it yields CASSESPIETQYF.

The chain joins TRBV18 to TRBJ1-4; D gene uncertain. Germline CDR1 KGHSH, CDR2 LQKENI. The length of the CDR3 is 16 residues. V was trimmed by 4 bases and J by 0 bases, leaving 12 bases between them. CDR3 loop: CASSRQLAATNEKLFF. CDR3 sequence (DNA): TGTGCCAGCTCACGCCAGCTGGCGGCAACTAATGAAAAACTGTTTTTT.

This chain links TRBV2 with TRBJ2-2, with 10 positions matching TRBD2. This CDR3 is built from 18 residues. V trimming: 4 bases; J trimming: 2 bases; junction bases outside the gene matches: 10. The germline V gene has CDR1 SNHLY and CDR2 FYNNEI. CDR3 sequence reads: CASSVGLAGAFNTGELFF. The CDR3 DNA sequence: TGTGCCAGCAGTGTCGGGCTAGCGGGAGCGTTCAACACCGGGGAGCTGTTTTTT. The variable domain in full, completed from reference TRBV2 and TRBJ2-2, reads EPEVTQTPSHQVTQMGQEVILRCVPISNHLYFYWYRQILGQKVEFLVSFYNNEISEKSEIFDDQFSVERPDGSNFTLKIRSTKLEDSAMYFCASSVGLAGAFNTGELFFGEGSRLTVL.

This clone has more than one count but fewer than ten. The rearrangement links TRBV2 to TRBJ2-2, with D uncertain. This CDR3 spans 13 amino acids. The V gene's germline CDR1 is SNHLY and CDR2 FYNNEI. Between the trimmed V and J ends, which lost 4 bases and 7 bases, there was a span of 10 bases. The CDR3 is CASSVSFGGELFF. DNA for the CDR3: TGTGCCAGCAGTGTTTCCTTCGGCGGGGAGCTGTTTTTT. The full variable domain, in which reference TRBV2 and TRBJ2-2 provide the parts outside the CDR3, is EPEVTQTPSHQVTQMGQEVILRCVPISNHLYFYWYRQILGQKVEFLVSFYNNEISEKSEIFDDQFSVERPDGSNFTLKIRSTKLEDSAMYFCASSVSFGGELFFGEGSRLTVL.

This clone was detected a few times. This chain joins TRBV4-1 and TRBJ2-7, with D unclear. The length of the CDR3 is 14 residues. Germline lookup yields CDR1 MGHRA and CDR2 YSYEKL. Trimming removed 0 bases at V and 2 bases at J, with 8 bases between. The CDR3 here is CASSQDSATYEQYF. For the CDR3, the DNA is TGCGCCAGCAGCCAAGATTCCGCTACCTACGAGCAGTACTTC.

The V and J genes are TRBV7-2 and TRBJ2-5; D is unclear. The V end was cut by 8 bases, the J end by 5 bases, with 15 bases between. Germline assignment: CDR1 SGHTA and CDR2 FQGNSA. There are 13 residues in the CDR3. For the CDR3, the DNA is TGTGCCAGCGGCCGCATGGCCCTGGAGACCCAGTACTTC. This sequence encodes CASGRMALETQYF.

CDR3 residues: CASSLVSGNTEAFF. The CDR3 coding sequence is TGTGCCAGCAGCTTAGTTTCTGGGAACACTGAAGCTTTCTTT. V is TRBV7-8 and J is TRBJ1-1; D gene uncertain. The CDR3 runs to 14 residues. Between the trimmed V and J ends, which lost 1 base and 1 base, there was a span of 7 bases. Germline CDR1 reads SGHVS; CDR2 reads FQNEAQ.

This chain links TRBV9 with TRBJ1-1; no firm D call. V was trimmed by 3 bases and J by 4 bases, leaving 7 bases between them. The CDR3 contains 12 residues. Germline loops: CDR1 SGDLS, CDR2 YYNGEE. The DNA of the CDR3 is TGTGCCAGCAGCGGAGGTGGCACTGAAGCTTTCTTT. Protein: CASSGGGTEAFF.

The J gene is TRBJ2-3, the V gene TRBV30; 9 bases map to TRBD2. This CDR3 has 14 amino acids. Looked up from germline, CDR1 is GTSNPN and CDR2 is SVGIG (reference sequence). V lost 1 base to trimming and J lost 4 bases; unmatched junction nucleotides: 3. The CDR3 loop reads CAWSDQRGADTQYF. The CDR3 coding sequence is TGTGCCTGGAGTGACCAGCGGGGGGCAGATACGCAGTATTTT. Variable domain in full (rest from reference TRBV30 and TRBJ2-3): SQTIHQWPATLVQPVGSPLSLECTVEGTSNPNLYWYRQAAGRGLQLLFYSVGIGQISSEVPQNLSASRPQDRQFILSSKKLLLSDSGFYLCAWSDQRGADTQYFGPGTRLTVL.

This clone has only one observation. The J gene is TRBJ2-5, the V gene TRBV11-3, with D perhaps TRBD2 (6 bases). This CDR3 is built from 14 residues. Germline assignment: CDR1 SGHNT and CDR2 YENEEA. Trimming took 1 base from V and 5 from J, leaving 11 bases between them. The CDR3 DNA is TGTGCCAGCAGCTTAGGCGGGGATACTGAGACCCAGTACTTC. Its translation: CASSLGGDTETQYF.

This rearrangement joins TRBV25-1 to TRBJ2-1; possibly TRBD2 for D (6 bases). In germline, CDR1 is MGHDK, CDR2 SYGVNS. This CDR3 has 16 residues. Trimming stripped 3 bases from V and 12 bases from J, with 24 bases between. CDR3 nucleotides: TGTGCCAGCAGTGAGAGCGGGTCTAGCGCAGTACGGGGGCAGTTCTTC. Its protein is CASSESGSSAVRGQFF. Full variable domain (outside the CDR3, taken from reference TRBV25-1 and TRBJ2-1): EADIYQTPRYLVIGTGKKITLECSQTMGHDKMYWYQQDPGMELHLIHYSYGVNSTEKGDLSSESTVSRIRTEHFPLTLESARPSHTSQYLCASSESGSSAVRGQFFGPGTRLTVL.